The text below deals with one T cell receptor (beta chain). This CDR3 region has 12 residues. Trimming left V 6 bases short and J 8 bases short, with 11 bases between. Germline CDR1 is MDHEN and CDR2 is SYDVKM. This entry is derived from a study of blood T cell repertoires in COVID-19. Original processing methods: Nucleated cell number was recorded as an estimate derived from reference gene primer amplification. Clones were read by immunoSEQ multiplex PCR, and TCRdb kept only the in-frame ones, dropping some. The DNA was the basis for D and trimming; V, J and clone size are from that table. Of approximately 170,000 clones detected, about 88% appear once; the ten largest clones hold around 1.1%.

The TCR sequence derives from a man aged 25-45 years with acute or convalescent COVID-19. The specimen sequenced was peripheral blood. This sequence joins TRBV28 and TRBJ2-1; D perhaps matches TRBD1 (5 bases). CDR3 amino acids: CASRPQGHEQFF. The CDR3 DNA is TGTGCCAGCAGACCGCAGGGTCATGAGCAGTTCTTC.